This T cell receptor (beta chain) appears in the sequencing data of a study of blood T cell repertoires in COVID-19 (dated by TCRdb to 2019 to 2021). Notes on the research overall: The collaborator samples originated in the United States, Italy and Spain and spanned the acute and convalescent phases of COVID-19. Sample metadata almost always included a de-identified subject ID, COVID-19 status, age in years and sex. A freely available public database, intended as a resource for researchers studying the immune response to SARS-CoV-2, is where the repertoires were released. Samples came from the ongoing ImmuneRACE study (first 160 participants) plus 1,254 subjects from 6 global collaborators. Where available, HLA class I and class II types were taken from metadata supplied by the sample provider and were not determined by assay-based typing. Deeply sampled blood TCRbeta repertoires from subjects exposed to, actively infected with, or recovered from COVID-19 were included in the dataset. The prospective study material was composed of cDNA or gDNA derived from T cells, B-cell-depleted T cells, or PBMCs.

Study-wide findings and limitations: How much clinical and demographic metadata was included differed by source and by participant, and the metadata was provided uncurated.

TCRbeta CDR3 regions were amplified from genomic DNA using the immunoSEQ Assay, a bias-controlled multiplex PCR. The published analysis was carried out like this. Nucleated cell counts per sample were estimated from amplification of reference gene primers within the assay. Sequence reads were collapsed and filtered to measure the absolute abundance of every unique TCRbeta CDR3 rearrangement. For each sample, productive Simpson clonality was calculated as the square root of Simpson's diversity index over productive rearrangements. The table was pulled from immuneACCESS by TCRdb, which kept in-frame rearrangements only. Such tables lose some clones; where checked, under half of the loss comes from unresolved V genes, and the rest has no known cause. V and J calls and clone size are copied from that table; D and trimming were computed from the DNA. The sample data list approximately 65,000 clones, and around three quarters of these were observed just once. The ten biggest clones cover approximately 23% of the sample.

Collaborating institutions collected whole blood in K2EDTA tubes following their own protocols. For TCRbeta analysis, collaborators shipped samples in one of three forms: frozen whole blood, isolated PBMCs, or DNA extracted from either of those sample types. V is cut back by 4 bases and J by 8 bases, with 10 bases in the junction unmatched. The germline V gene encodes CDR1 LNHNV and CDR2 YYDKDF (reference sequence). The CDR3 starts with the cysteine, ends with the phenylalanine, and has 14 residues. The sequence is cut down to CDR3 DNA, 42 bases in frame from base 1. This clone has just a few counts. The antigen this receptor binds is unknown. No base quality information exists; no much larger clone differs at one position.

This TCR came from a human donor in a cohort sampled during active COVID-19. Recombination joined TRBV15 with TRBJ1-1; 7 bases in the middle match TRBD1. The sample consisted of peripheral blood. The DNA is as follows: TGTGCCACCAGCATAGGACAGGCTACGAGAGAAGCTTTCTTT. It encodes CATSIGQATREAFF. Where the CDR3 stops, the reference TRBV15 and TRBJ1-1 genes take over; the full variable domain is DAMVIQNPRYQVTQFGKPVTLSCSQTLNHNVMYWYQQKSSQAPKLLFHYYDKDFNNEADTPDNFQSRRPNTSFCFLDIRSPGLGDTAMYLCATSIGQATREAFFGQGTRLTVV.